Described below is a single T cell receptor (beta chain) sequence and its context. The antigen remains undetermined. Template material for amplifying TCR beta CDR3 regions consisted of RNA transcripts. In the first-round RT-PCR of the TCR CDR3, the HTBI primer set was used. TCRdb re-derived calls from the multiplex PCR reads in MiXCR, one entry per CDR3 protein. This table has about 620,000 distinct CDR3 sequences, around 16% appearing once. The data were obtained in a study of T cells in Graves' hyperthyroidism and ophthalmopathy. Whole-study context: Peripheral blood was collected at initial diagnosis, before any treatment.

Findings of the study overall: Most expanded thyroid clonotypes above 0.001 also appeared in blood.

Germline CDR1 is SGHTA and CDR2 is FQGNSA. V gave up 6 bases and J gave up 5 bases, with 16 bases separating them. The CDR3 loop spans 14 amino acids. This sequence originates from a woman aged 30 to 39 with Graves' hyperthyroidism. The sample taken for sequencing was blood. The rearrangement links TRBV7-2 to TRBJ2-5, with D perhaps TRBD1 or TRBD2 (5 bases each). The CDR3 loop reads CASSPISWGETQYF. The CDR3 DNA is TGTGCCAGCAGTCCAATCTCATGGGGGGAGACCCAGTACTTC.